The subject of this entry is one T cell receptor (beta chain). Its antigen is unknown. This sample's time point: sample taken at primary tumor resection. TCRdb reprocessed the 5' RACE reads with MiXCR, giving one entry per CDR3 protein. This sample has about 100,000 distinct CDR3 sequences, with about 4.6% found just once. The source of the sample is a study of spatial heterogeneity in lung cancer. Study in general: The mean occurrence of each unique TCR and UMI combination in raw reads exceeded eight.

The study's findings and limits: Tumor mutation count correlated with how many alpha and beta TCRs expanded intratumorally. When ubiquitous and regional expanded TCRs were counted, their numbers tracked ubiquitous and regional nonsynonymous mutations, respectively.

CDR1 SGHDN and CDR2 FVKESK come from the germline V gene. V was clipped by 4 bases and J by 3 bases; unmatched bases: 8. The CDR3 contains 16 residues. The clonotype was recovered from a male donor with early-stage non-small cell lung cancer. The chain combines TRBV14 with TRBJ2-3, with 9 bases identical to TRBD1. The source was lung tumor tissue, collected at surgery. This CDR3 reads CASSLLGTGRTDTQYF. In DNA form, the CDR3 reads TGTGCCAGCAGCCTCCTGGGGACAGGGAGGACAGATACGCAGTATTTT. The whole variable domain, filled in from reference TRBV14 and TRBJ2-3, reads EAGVTQFPSHSVIEKGQTVTLRCDPISGHDNLYWYRRVMGKEIKFLLHFVKESKQDESGMPNNRFLAERTGGTYSTLKVQPAELEDSGVYFCASSLLGTGRTDTQYFGPGTRLTVL.